This passage covers 19 T cell receptor beta chains from one sample sequenced in a study of glioma-infiltrating T cells after dendritic cell vaccination. The assay was immunoSEQ multiplex PCR, and TCRdb's table has in-frame clones only and misses some. The profile shows over 70,000 clones, 82% of them singletons. The sample here was blood, taken before dendritic cell vaccination. These receptors were collected from a human donor with glioblastoma.

The chain recombines TRBV4-1 with TRBJ1-1, with D unresolved. This CDR3 contains 14 residues. Trimming removed 6 bases from V and 0 bases from J, with 11 bases in between. Germline V lookup: CDR1 MGHRA, CDR2 YSYEKL. The CDR3 loop reads CASRNRAMNTEAFF. Here the CDR3 DNA reads TGCGCCAGCAGAAACAGAGCCATGAACACTGAAGCTTTCTTT.

The gene calls are TRBV30 and TRBJ1-1; D uncertain. Trimming removed 4 bases at V and 1 base at J, with 10 bases between. The germline V gene encodes CDR1 GTSNPN and CDR2 SVGIG (reference sequence). CDR3 length: 13 amino acids. The CDR3 region is CAWTGRRNTEAFF. In DNA form, the CDR3 reads TGTGCCTGGACGGGTCGAAGGAACACTGAAGCTTTCTTT.

V is TRBV5-1 and J is TRBJ2-3, with D perhaps TRBD2 (5 bases). Trimming removed 4 bases from V and 2 bases from J, with 17 bases in between. Germline CDR1 is SGHRS and CDR2 is YFSETQ. The CDR3 contains 16 residues. The chain's CDR3 is CASSPGLKLLTDTQYF. The CDR3 nucleotides are TGCGCCAGCAGCCCCGGACTGAAACTACTCACAGATACGCAGTATTTT.

The chain is built from TRBV4-1 and TRBJ1-4; no clear D gene. This CDR3 is built from 15 residues. CDR1 is MGHRA, CDR2 YSYEKL, per germline. Deletions cut 3 bases from V and 4 bases from J, with 12 bases between. The CDR3 sequence is CASSQSLSLNEKLFF. CDR3 DNA sequence: TGCGCCAGCAGCCAGAGTTTGAGCCTTAATGAAAAACTGTTTTTT.

The genes are TRBV6-1 and TRBJ1-2, with D maybe TRBD1 (6 bases). V lost 1 base and J lost 2, with 11 bases in between. Germline V gene data show CDR1 as MNHNS and CDR2 as SASEGT. The CDR3 is 15 amino acids. The chain's CDR3 is CASSEDTGKNYGYTF. CDR3 bases: TGTGCCAGCAGTGAAGACACAGGGAAAAACTATGGCTACACCTTC.

In this sample, this clone turned up a few times. This chain joins TRBV29-1 and TRBJ2-5; 7 positions agree with TRBD1. J lost 3 bases, V lost 7 bases, and 2 bases had no gene match. The germline gives CDR1 SQVTM, CDR2 ANQGSEA. CDR3 length equals 11 residues. The CDR3 DNA reads TGCAGCGGAGGGACAGAAGAGACCCAGTACTTC. Protein product: CSGGTEETQYF.

This chain joins TRBV6-5 and TRBJ1-3; tentatively, D is TRBD1 (6 bases). Looked up from germline, CDR1 is MNHEY and CDR2 is SVGAGI. Trimming shortened V by 8 bases and J by 0 bases, and 14 bases separated the two germline ends. The length of the CDR3 is 15 residues. In DNA, the CDR3 is TGTGCCAGCGTAATACAGGGACCCTCTGGAAACACCATATATTTT. It is translated as CASVIQGPSGNTIYF.

The V and J genes are TRBV29-1 and TRBJ2-2, with D uncertain. The CDR3 contains 12 residues. The germline V gene encodes CDR1 SQVTM and CDR2 ANQGSEA. Trimming stripped 8 bases from V and 3 bases from J, with 10 bases between. The CDR3 sequence is CSSTADTGELFF. The CDR3 bases are TGCAGCTCGACGGCGGACACCGGGGAGCTGTTTTTT.

The V call is TRBV6-1, the J call TRBJ2-5; no reliable D call. Looked up from germline, CDR1 is MNHNS and CDR2 is SASEGT. The CDR3 is 11 amino acids. Trimming took off 5 bases at V and 6 bases at J, with 7 bases between the two ends. CDR3 loop: CASSYMKTQYF. CDR3 DNA: TGTGCCAGCAGTTACATGAAGACCCAGTACTTC.

This sequence joins TRBV19 and TRBJ1-1; 9 positions agree with TRBD1. V shed 1 base, J shed 0 bases, and the junction held 6 bases outside the gene matches. This CDR3 has 17 amino acids. From germline, CDR1 is LNHDA and CDR2 SQIVND (reference sequence). The CDR3 DNA is TGTGCCAGTAGTATAGGAGGACAGGGGTCGATGAACACTGAAGCTTTCTTT. Residues: CASSIGGQGSMNTEAFF.

This CDR3 reads CASSSLAGGPFNEQFF. As DNA, the CDR3 is TGTGCCAGCAGCTCGTTAGCGGGAGGCCCCTTCAATGAGCAGTTCTTC. The chain is built from TRBV7-9 and TRBJ2-1, with 10 bases aligning to TRBD2. After removal of 4 bases from V and 6 bases from J, the junction contained 9 bases not matched to a gene. The CDR3 covers 16 residues. The germline gives CDR1 SEHNR, CDR2 FQNEAQ (reference sequence).

The chain has TRBV27 and TRBJ1-5; the match to TRBD1 covers 9 bases. The CDR3 length is 15 residues. After removal of 2 bases from V and 7 bases from J, the junction contained 6 bases not matched to a gene. Germline V gene lookup returns CDR1 MNHEY and CDR2 SMNVEV (reference sequence). CDR3 sequence reads: CASSLTRQGGQPQHF. The CDR3 DNA is TGTGCCAGCAGTTTAACTCGACAGGGGGGACAGCCCCAGCATTTT.

The chain recombines TRBV19 with TRBJ2-1; 14 bases align to TRBD2. The length of the CDR3 is 15 residues. The J segment lost 4 bases and the V segment lost 8 bases, leaving 4 bases of the junction unmatched. CDR1 and CDR2 (germline): LNHDA, SQIVND (reference sequence). DNA of the CDR3: TGTGCCAGTCGGACTAGCGGGGGGCAGTACAATGAGCAGTTCTTC. Amino acid sequence: CASRTSGGQYNEQFF. Variable domain in full (rest from reference TRBV19 and TRBJ2-1): DGGITQSPKYLFRKEGQNVTLSCEQNLNHDAMYWYRQDPGQGLRLIYYSQIVNDFQKGDIAEGYSVSREKKESFPLTVTSAQKNPTAFYLCASRTSGGQYNEQFFGPGTRLTVL.

The rearrangement links TRBV7-9 to TRBJ1-1, with a weak D call TRBD1 (6 bases). The CDR3 runs 14 residues. V was cut by 3 bases and J by 1 base, with 9 bases left in between. Germline V gene lookup returns CDR1 SEHNR and CDR2 FQNEAQ (reference sequence). In DNA form, the CDR3 reads TGTGCCAGCAGCTTTGGACAGCCGAACACTGAAGCTTTCTTT. Its protein is CASSFGQPNTEAFF.

The chain recombines TRBV5-1 with TRBJ2-1, with a weak D call TRBD2 (6 bases). This CDR3 has 14 residues. Germline CDR1 is SGHRS and CDR2 is YFSETQ. The V and J ends lost 7 bases and 6 bases respectively, with 17 bases between them. CDR3 coding DNA: TGCGCCAGCGCCATTCAGGGAGGCTCCAATGAGCAGTTCTTC. Its translation: CASAIQGGSNEQFF.

The genes are TRBV4-2 and TRBJ1-1; 7 bases align to TRBD1. V was clipped by 6 bases and J by 2 bases; unmatched bases: 12. This CDR3 spans 16 amino acids. Germline assignment: CDR1 LGHNA and CDR2 YNFKEQ. This CDR3 is CASSPKKGAGNTEAFF. The DNA for the CDR3 is TGTGCCAGCAGTCCTAAAAAGGGGGCAGGAAACACTGAAGCTTTCTTT.

The chain employs TRBV29-1 and TRBJ2-7; 7 nucleotides align to TRBD1. The ends lost 6 bases at V and 0 bases at J; junction bases unmatched: 5. CDR1 is SQVTM, CDR2 ANQGSEA, per germline. The CDR3 has 13 amino acids. Written as DNA, the CDR3 is TGCAGCGTCCGGACAGGAGACTCCTACGAGCAGTACTTC. Translated, it gives CSVRTGDSYEQYF.

This clone was seen once. The chain carries TRBV7-3 and TRBJ1-1; 9 positions agree with TRBD1. V lost 4 bases and J lost 4; bases outside the gene matches: 13. This CDR3 contains 17 residues. CDR1 is SGHTA and CDR2 is FQGTGA in the germline V gene. This CDR3 reads CASSSYPTGQGRTEAFF. The CDR3 bases are TGTGCCAGCAGCTCCTACCCCACGGGACAGGGTCGCACTGAAGCTTTCTTT. Full variable domain (rest looked up from reference TRBV7-3 and TRBJ1-1): GAGVSQTPSNKVTEKGKYVELRCDPISGHTALYWYRQSLGQGPEFLIYFQGTGAADDSGLPNDRFFAVRPEGSVSTLKIQRTERGDSAVYLCASSSYPTGQGRTEAFFGQGTRLTVV.

The rearrangement links TRBV6-5 to TRBJ1-1, with D possibly being TRBD1 (6 bases). The germline CDR1 and CDR2 sequences are MNHEY and SVGAGI. With 2 bases removed from V and 5 bases from J, the gap between germline ends came to 12 bases. The CDR3 extends over 14 amino acids. The CDR3 here is CASSYRQGRTEAFF. CDR3 in DNA: TGTGCCAGCAGTTACCGGCAGGGGCGAACTGAAGCTTTCTTT.